This paragraph covers one T cell receptor beta chain sequence. This CDR3 contains 14 residues. Germline loops: CDR1 LNHDA, CDR2 SQIVND (reference sequence). With V trimmed by 4 bases and J by 13 bases, 10 bases remained unmatched. The entry originates in a study of blood T cell repertoires in COVID-19. On the study more broadly: The samples span acute and convalescent COVID-19 from the United States, Italy and Spain. PBMCs, B-cell-depleted T cells, or T cells provided the cDNA or gDNA that made up the material.

Source study methods: Reference gene primers were amplified, and this amplification served to estimate nucleated cell counts. This table comes from immunoSEQ multiplex PCR, and its TCRdb copy is limited to in-frame clones, with some not included. V, J and clone size are taken as reported in that table, and D and trimming were inferred from the DNA itself. The sample holds fewer than 300,000 clones, 88% seen once. The sequence was obtained from a man in his 60s who had recovered from COVID-19. J is TRBJ2-1 and V is TRBV19; 10 bases are a match to TRBD2. The specimen sequenced was peripheral blood. CDR3 sequence: CASSTRTSGVPQFF. The DNA of the CDR3 is TGTGCCAGTAGTACCCGGACTAGCGGCGTACCCCAGTTCTTC. The full variable domain, in which reference TRBV19 and TRBJ2-1 provide the parts outside the CDR3, is DGGITQSPKYLFRKEGQNVTLSCEQNLNHDAMYWYRQDPGQGLRLIYYSQIVNDFQKGDIAEGYSVSREKKESFPLTVTSAQKNPTAFYLCASSTRTSGVPQFFGPGTRLTVL.